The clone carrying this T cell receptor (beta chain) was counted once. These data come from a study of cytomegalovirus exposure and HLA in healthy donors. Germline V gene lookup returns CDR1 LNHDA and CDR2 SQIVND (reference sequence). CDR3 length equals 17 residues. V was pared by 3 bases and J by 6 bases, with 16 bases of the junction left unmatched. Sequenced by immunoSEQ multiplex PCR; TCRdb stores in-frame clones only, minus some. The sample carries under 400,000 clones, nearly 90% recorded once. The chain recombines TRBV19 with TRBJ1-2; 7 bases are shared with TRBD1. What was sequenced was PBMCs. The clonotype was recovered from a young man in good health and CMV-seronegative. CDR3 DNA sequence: TGTGCCAGTAGTATCTCAAGCCGCAGGGGGGCCACCCATGGCTACACCTTC. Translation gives CASSISSRRGATHGYTF.